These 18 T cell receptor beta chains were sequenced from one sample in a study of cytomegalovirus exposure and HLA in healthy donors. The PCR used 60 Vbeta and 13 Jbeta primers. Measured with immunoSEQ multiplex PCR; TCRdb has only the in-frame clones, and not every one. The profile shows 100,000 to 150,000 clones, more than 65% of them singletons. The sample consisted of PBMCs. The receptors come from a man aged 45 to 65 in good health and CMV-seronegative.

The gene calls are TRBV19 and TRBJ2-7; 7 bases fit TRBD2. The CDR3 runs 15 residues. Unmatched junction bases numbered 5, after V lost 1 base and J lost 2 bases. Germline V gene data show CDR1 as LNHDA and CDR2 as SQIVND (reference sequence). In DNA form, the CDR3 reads TGTGCCAGTAGTATAGGACGCGGGGGACCCTACGAGCAGTACTTC. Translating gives CASSIGRGGPYEQYF.

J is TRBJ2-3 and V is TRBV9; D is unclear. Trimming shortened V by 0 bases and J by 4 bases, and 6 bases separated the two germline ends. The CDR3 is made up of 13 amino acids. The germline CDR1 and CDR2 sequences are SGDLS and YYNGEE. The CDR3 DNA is TGTGCCAGCAGCGTAGTATTTTCAGATACGCAGTATTTT. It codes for CASSVVFSDTQYF.

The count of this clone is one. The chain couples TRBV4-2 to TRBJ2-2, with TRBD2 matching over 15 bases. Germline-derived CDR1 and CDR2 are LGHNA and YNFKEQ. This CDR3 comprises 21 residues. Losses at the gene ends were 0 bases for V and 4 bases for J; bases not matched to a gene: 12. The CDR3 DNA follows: TGTGCCAGCAGCCAAGACCTACCGGGACTAGCGGGGGGCCTCTTCACCGGGGAGCTGTTTTTT. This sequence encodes CASSQDLPGLAGGLFTGELFF.

The CDR3 nucleotides are TGTGCCAGCAGTCGGGACAGGGCTGGCAATCAGCCCCAGCATTTT. Translation gives CASSRDRAGNQPQHF. V is TRBV2 and J is TRBJ1-5, with 9 bases lining up with TRBD1. V dropped 5 bases and J dropped 2; count of bases not matched to a gene: 4. CDR1 is SNHLY and CDR2 is FYNNEI in the germline V gene. CDR3 size: 15 residues.

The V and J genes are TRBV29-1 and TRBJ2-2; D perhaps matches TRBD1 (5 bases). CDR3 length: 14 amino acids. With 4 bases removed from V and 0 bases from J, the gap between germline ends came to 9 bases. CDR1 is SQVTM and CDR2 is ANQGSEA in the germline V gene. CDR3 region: CSVGPGTNTGELFF. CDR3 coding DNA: TGCAGCGTTGGGCCAGGGACGAACACCGGGGAGCTGTTTTTT.

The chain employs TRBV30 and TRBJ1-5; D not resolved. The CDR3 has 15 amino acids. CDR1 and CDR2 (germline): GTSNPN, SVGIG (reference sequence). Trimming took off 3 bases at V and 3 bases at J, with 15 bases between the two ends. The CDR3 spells CAWSATEAFNQPQHF. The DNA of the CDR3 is TGTGCCTGGAGCGCTACCGAGGCGTTCAATCAGCCCCAGCATTTT.

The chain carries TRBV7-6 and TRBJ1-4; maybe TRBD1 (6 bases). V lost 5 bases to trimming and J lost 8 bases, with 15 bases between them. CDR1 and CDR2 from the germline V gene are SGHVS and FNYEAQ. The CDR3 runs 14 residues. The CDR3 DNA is TGTGCCAGCAGCCCTCAGGGACATGGGGAAAAACTGTTTTTT. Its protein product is CASSPQGHGEKLFF.

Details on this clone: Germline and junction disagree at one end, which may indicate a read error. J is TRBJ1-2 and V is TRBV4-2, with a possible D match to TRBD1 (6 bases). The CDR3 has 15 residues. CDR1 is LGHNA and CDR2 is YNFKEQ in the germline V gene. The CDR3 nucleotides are TGTGCCAGCAGCCAAGAGGCTTTTGGGGGCTATGGCTACCCCTTC. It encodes CASSQEAFGGYGYPF.

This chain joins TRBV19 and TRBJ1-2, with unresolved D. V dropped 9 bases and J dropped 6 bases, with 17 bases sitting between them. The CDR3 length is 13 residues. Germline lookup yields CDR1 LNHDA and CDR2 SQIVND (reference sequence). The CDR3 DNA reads TGTGCCAGCGAGTCTCGTGAAAAAAATGGCTACACCTTC. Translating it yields CASESREKNGYTF.

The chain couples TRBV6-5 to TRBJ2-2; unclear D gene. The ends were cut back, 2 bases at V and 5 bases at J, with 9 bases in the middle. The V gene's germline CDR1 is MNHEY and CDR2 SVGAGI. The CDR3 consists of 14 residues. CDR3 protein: CASSYEVRTGELFF. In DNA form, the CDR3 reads TGTGCCAGCAGTTACGAGGTTCGGACCGGGGAGCTGTTTTTT.

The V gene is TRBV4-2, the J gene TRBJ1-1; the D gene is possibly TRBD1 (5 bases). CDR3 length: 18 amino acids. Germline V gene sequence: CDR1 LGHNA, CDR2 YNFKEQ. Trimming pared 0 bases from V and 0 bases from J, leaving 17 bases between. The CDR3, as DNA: TGTGCCAGCAGCCAAGAAGAAGGGGTTTCTTTTATGAACACTGAAGCTTTCTTT. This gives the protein CASSQEEGVSFMNTEAFF.

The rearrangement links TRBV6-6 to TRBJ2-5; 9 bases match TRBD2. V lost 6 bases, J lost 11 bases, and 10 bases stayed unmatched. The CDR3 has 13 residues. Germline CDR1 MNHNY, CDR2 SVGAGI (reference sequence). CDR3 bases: TGTGCCAGCAGCTATAGCGGGGGAGGGGAGCAGTACTTC. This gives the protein CASSYSGGGEQYF.

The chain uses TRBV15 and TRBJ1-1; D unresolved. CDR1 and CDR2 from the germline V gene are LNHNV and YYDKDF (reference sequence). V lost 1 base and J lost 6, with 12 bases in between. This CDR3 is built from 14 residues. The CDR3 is CATSRGGSTAEAFF. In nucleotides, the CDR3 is TGTGCCACCAGCAGAGGAGGGAGTACGGCTGAAGCTTTCTTT.

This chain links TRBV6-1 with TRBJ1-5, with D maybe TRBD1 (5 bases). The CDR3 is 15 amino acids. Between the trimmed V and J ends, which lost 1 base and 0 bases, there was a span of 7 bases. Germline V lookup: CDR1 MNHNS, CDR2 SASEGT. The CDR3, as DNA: TGTGCCAGCAGTGAAGGACAGTTTAGCAATCAGCCCCAGCATTTT. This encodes CASSEGQFSNQPQHF.

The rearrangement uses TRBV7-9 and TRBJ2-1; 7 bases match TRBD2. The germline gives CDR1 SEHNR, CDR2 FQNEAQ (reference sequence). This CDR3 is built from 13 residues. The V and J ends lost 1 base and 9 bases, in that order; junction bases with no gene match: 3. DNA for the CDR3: TGTGCCAGCAGCTTAGGGGACTACCGTGAGCAGTTCTTC. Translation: CASSLGDYREQFF.

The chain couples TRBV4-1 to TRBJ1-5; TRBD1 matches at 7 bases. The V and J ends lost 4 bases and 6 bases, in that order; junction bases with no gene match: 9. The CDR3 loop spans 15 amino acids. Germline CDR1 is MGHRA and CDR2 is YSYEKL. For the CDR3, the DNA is TGCGCCAGCAGCCTTATCGGGACAGCAGTTCAGCCCCAGCATTTT. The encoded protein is CASSLIGTAVQPQHF.

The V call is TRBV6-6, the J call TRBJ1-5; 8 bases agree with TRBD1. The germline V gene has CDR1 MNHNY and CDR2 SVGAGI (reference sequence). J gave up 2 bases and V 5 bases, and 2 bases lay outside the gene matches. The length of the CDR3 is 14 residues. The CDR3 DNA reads TGTGCCAGCAGTGGGACAGGCGGCAATCAGCCCCAGCATTTT. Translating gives CASSGTGGNQPQHF.

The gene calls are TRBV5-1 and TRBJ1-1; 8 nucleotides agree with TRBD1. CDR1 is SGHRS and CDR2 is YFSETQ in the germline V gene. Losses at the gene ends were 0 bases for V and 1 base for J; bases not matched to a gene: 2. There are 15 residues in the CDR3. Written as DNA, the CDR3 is TGCGCCAGCAGCTTGGGACAGGGGAGGAACACTGAAGCTTTCTTT. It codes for CASSLGQGRNTEAFF.